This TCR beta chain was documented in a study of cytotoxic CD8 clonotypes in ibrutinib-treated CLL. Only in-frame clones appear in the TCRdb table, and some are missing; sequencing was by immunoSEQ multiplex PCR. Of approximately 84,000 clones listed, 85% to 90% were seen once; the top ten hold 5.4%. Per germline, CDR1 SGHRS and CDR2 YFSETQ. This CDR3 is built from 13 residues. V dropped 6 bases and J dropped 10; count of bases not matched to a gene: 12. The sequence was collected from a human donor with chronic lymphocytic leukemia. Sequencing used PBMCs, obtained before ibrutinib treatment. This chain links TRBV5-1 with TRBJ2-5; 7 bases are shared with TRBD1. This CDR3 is CASTNAGGPFQYF. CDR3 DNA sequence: TGCGCCAGCACTAATGCAGGGGGTCCTTTCCAGTACTTC.